These T cell receptor beta chains were read from a single sample in a study of cytomegalovirus exposure and HLA in healthy donors. Using immunoSEQ multiplex PCR, the repertoire was profiled, and TCRdb retains in-frame clones only, with some absent. The data hold about 76,000 clones, with around 70% observed a single time. Sequenced sample: PBMCs. Receptors originate from a woman aged 40 to 55 in good health and CMV-seropositive. Both conserved end residues are part of each CDR3. The order of the fields is J gene, D gene, V gene, clone size, CDR3 DNA, CDR3 protein. D genes are given only for firm matches. Only some rows state a clone size, as once, few, many or a class for expanded clones.

TRBJ2-6,TRBD1,TRBV7-2,once,TGTGCCAGCAGCTTATTGGGACAGGTCCTCAACGCTGGGGCCAACGTCCTGACTTTC,CASSLLGQVLNAGANVLTF
TRBJ2-7,-,TRBV1,-,TGCACCAGCAGCCAAGTTCCTAACGAGCAGTACTTC,CTSSQVPNEQYF
TRBJ2-3,TRBD2,TRBV10-3,few,TGTGCCATCAGTGAGGGACTAGCCTCTGATACGCAGTATTTT,CAISEGLASDTQYF
TRBJ2-3,TRBD2,TRBV5-4,-,TGTGCCAGCAGCCCCCTCGTGGCGGGAGGGGGAGATACGCAGTATTTT,CASSPLVAGGGDTQYF
TRBJ2-2,-,TRBV7-3,-,TGTGCCAGCAGCTCAAGGGTCGGGGGAGTTGGGACCGGGGAGCTGTTTTTT,CASSSRVGGVGTGELFF
TRBJ2-7,TRBD2,TRBV7-9,-,TGTGCCAGCAGCCCGGGGGGGAGGGTCCTGTACTTC,CASSPGGRVLYF
TRBJ1-5,-,TRBV19,once,TGTGCCAGTAGGCCCCACAGGGACACTCAGCCCCAGCATTTT,CASRPHRDTQPQHF
TRBJ2-3,TRBD1,TRBV4-3,few,TGCGCCAGCAGCCAGGACAGGTGGGATACGCAGTATTTT,CASSQDRWDTQYF
TRBJ2-1,-,TRBV29-1,few,TGCAGCGAACGGCCGGGACTGTCTTACAATGAGCAGTTCTTC,CSERPGLSYNEQFF
TRBJ2-3,TRBD2,TRBV10-3,-,TGTGCCATCGGACTAGCGGGGGGGCGCACAGATACGCAGTATTTT,CAIGLAGGRTDTQYF
TRBJ2-7,-,TRBV9,-,TGTGCCAGCAGCGTAGGTCCAACTAGCTCCTACGAGCAGTACTTC,CASSVGPTSSYEQYF
TRBJ1-2,-,TRBV6-5,few,TGTGCCAGCAGTTACCTATTGGACAGAAAGGACGGCTACACCTTC,CASSYLLDRKDGYTF
TRBJ2-3,TRBD1,TRBV7-9,-,TGTGCCAGCAGTCCAGGACAGGCATCAGATACGCAGTATTTT,CASSPGQASDTQYF
TRBJ2-5,TRBD1,TRBV10-1,-,TGCGCCAGCAGCTGGTACAGGGGTATAGAGACCCAGTACTTC,CASSWYRGIETQYF
TRBJ1-2,TRBD1,TRBV4-3,-,TGCGCCAGCAGCCAAGCGAAACAGGGGGCGGGTGGCTACACCTTC,CASSQAKQGAGGYTF
TRBJ2-2,-,TRBV5-4,-,TGTGCCAGCAGACAAAGAAGGGAGACCGGGGAGCTGTTTTTT,CASRQRRETGELFF
TRBJ2-7,-,TRBV4-3,-,TGCGCCAGCAGCCAAGATCGAGCGGAGAACCTCTACGAGCAGTACTTC,CASSQDRAENLYEQYF
TRBJ2-7,-,TRBV5-4,-,TGTGCCAGCAGCCCAGAGGGTGATGCCTCCTACGAGCAGTACTTC,CASSPEGDASYEQYF
TRBJ1-3,-,TRBV20-1,-,TGCAGTGCCTACGTAGGAAACACCATATATTTT,CSAYVGNTIYF
TRBJ1-1,-,TRBV4-1,-,TGCGCCAGCAGCCAAGAGGTCTACTTGAACACTGAAGCTTTCTTT,CASSQEVYLNTEAFF
TRBJ2-1,TRBD2,TRBV28,once,TGTGCCAGCAGTCCGGAACTAGCGGGTGCCTACAATGAGCAGTTCTTC,CASSPELAGAYNEQFF
TRBJ1-1,TRBD1,TRBV27,-,TGTGCCAGCAGTCCGGGGACAGGAGGGACGGAAGCTTTCTTT,CASSPGTGGTEAFF
TRBJ2-3,-,TRBV7-2,-,TGTGCCAGCACCCTTGGCGGGCGGCTGACAGATACGCAGTATTTT,CASTLGGRLTDTQYF
TRBJ2-2,TRBD1,TRBV19,-,TGTGCCAGTAGTAAGACAGGGGTGAACACCGGGGAGCTGTTTTTT,CASSKTGVNTGELFF
TRBJ1-1,-,TRBV5-6,few,TGTGCCAGCAGCTTGTTTCTTCGGAACACTGAAGCTTTCTTT,CASSLFLRNTEAFF
TRBJ2-3,TRBD2,TRBV7-2,few,TGTGCCAGCAGCTTAGTACTAGCGGGAGGGCCAAGAGATACGCAGTATTTT,CASSLVLAGGPRDTQYF
TRBJ2-3,-,TRBV5-1,-,TGCGCCAGCAGCTTCTCGGACAGAAACACAGATACGCAGTATTTT,CASSFSDRNTDTQYF
TRBJ1-4,-,TRBV14,-,TGTGCCAGCAGCCAAGTCCGCGGAGATGAAAAACTGTTTTTT,CASSQVRGDEKLFF
TRBJ1-5,-,TRBV2,few,TGTGCCAGCAGTACGACTTGGAACCAGCCCCAGCATTTT,CASSTTWNQPQHF
TRBJ1-6,-,TRBV2,-,TGTGCCAGCAGTCCAAATTCACCCCTCCACTTT,CASSPNSPLHF
TRBJ2-1,TRBD1,TRBV18,-,TGTGCCAGCTCACCTCGGCAGGACAGGGTCAATGAGCAGTTCTTC,CASSPRQDRVNEQFF
TRBJ2-5,TRBD1,TRBV14,-,TGTGCCAGCAGCCGTAACAGGGGACAAGAGACCCAGTACTTC,CASSRNRGQETQYF
TRBJ1-3,TRBD1,TRBV18,-,TGTGCCAGCTCACCGGGACAGGGATTTTCTGGAAACACCATATATTTT,CASSPGQGFSGNTIYF
TRBJ1-2,-,TRBV28,few,TGTGCCACCGCAGGGCCCCCTAACTATGGCTACACCTTC,CATAGPPNYGYTF
TRBJ2-7,TRBD2,TRBV7-2,-,TGTGCCAGCAGCCCCGCGGGGGGGCTCTACGAGCAGTACTTC,CASSPAGGLYEQYF
TRBJ1-4,TRBD1,TRBV18,once,TGTGCCAGCTCACCGTCCGGCCAGGGGGCTCGGGAAAAACTGTTTTTT,CASSPSGQGAREKLFF
TRBJ2-7,-,TRBV9,-,TGTGCCAGCAGCGTAGGGGACACCTATGACGAGCAGTACTTC,CASSVGDTYDEQYF
TRBJ2-7,-,TRBV4-3,-,TGCGCCAGCAGCCAAGATCGCCCAGGCGAGCAGTACTTC,CASSQDRPGEQYF
TRBJ2-3,-,TRBV5-6,-,TGTGCCACCATTCGTCGGGGTGGAGATACGCAGTATTTT,CATIRRGGDTQYF
TRBJ1-5,-,TRBV4-1,-,TGCGCCAGCAGCCAAGATCCCCCTACAGGTTATAGCAATCAGCCCCAGCATTTT,CASSQDPPTGYSNQPQHF
TRBJ1-1,-,TRBV7-3,once,TGTGCCAGCAGCCCTCAGGGGTTGAACACTGAAGCTTTCTTT,CASSPQGLNTEAFF
TRBJ1-6,TRBD1,TRBV5-6,-,TGTGCCAGCAGCTCCCGGGACAGGGTTTATGTAGGGGATAATTCACCCCTCCACTTT,CASSSRDRVYVGDNSPLHF
TRBJ2-3,-,TRBV25-1,-,TGTGCCAGCAGTCTTTGTAGAGAAGCCTTTGACACAGATACGCAGTATTTT,CASSLCREAFDTDTQYF
TRBJ2-7,TRBD2,TRBV25-1,once,TGTGCCAGCAGTGAAAATAGCGGGAGGGCCTCCTACGAGCAGTACTTC,CASSENSGRASYEQYF
TRBJ1-5,-,TRBV11-2,-,TGTGCCAGCAGCTTATCAGGGGTCCAGCCCCAGCATTTT,CASSLSGVQPQHF
TRBJ2-1,TRBD1,TRBV19,-,TGTGCCAGTAGTAGCGACAGGGGTGATGAGCAGTTCTTC,CASSSDRGDEQFF
TRBJ1-1,TRBD1,TRBV7-3,-,TGTGCCAGCAGCTTATCGACAGGGGCATGGACTGAAGCTTTCTTT,CASSLSTGAWTEAFF